The 17 T cell receptor beta chains listed next were all sequenced from one sample in a study of Ad26.COV2.S vaccination and SARS-CoV-2 variants (dated by TCRdb to the early 2020s). Library creation used the immunoSEQ multiplex PCR assay. TCRdb took this table from immuneACCESS and kept in-frame rearrangements with V and J called. Such tables lack part of the clones; where checked against another copy, unresolved V genes explain under half of the gap, and the rest is unexplained. Across this sample there are over 400,000 clones, with about 91% seen only once. Of the sample, approximately 2.5% is held by the ten largest clones. Taken with the paper, the label for treatment or condition translates to: some 20 received Ad26.COV2.S at low or high dose, single or two shots; 5 received placebo; per-sample allocation not given. For vaccine and placebo recipients, repertoires were sequenced using samples collected on day 63 after the first injection.

Sequencing used peripheral blood, obtained in a trial of Ad26.COV2.S vaccine versus placebo. The receptors come from a person aged 18 to 59 who received the Ad26.COV2.S COVID-19 vaccine or a placebo.

The chain combines TRBV19 with TRBJ1-2, with 11 bases lining up with TRBD1. CDR3 length: 19 residues. Per germline, CDR1 LNHDA and CDR2 SQIVND (reference sequence). V dropped 5 bases and J dropped 2; count of bases not matched to a gene: 16. CDR3 bases: TGTGCCAGTAGTTTAAACCCCGGGACAGGGGGACGAGCGAACTATGGCTACACCTTC. Translating it yields CASSLNPGTGGRANYGYTF.

The chain uses TRBV19 and TRBJ2-3, with D possibly matching TRBD2 (6 bases). Trimming removed 2 bases at V and 0 bases at J, with 15 bases between. Per germline, CDR1 LNHDA and CDR2 SQIVND (reference sequence). CDR3 length equals 17 residues. The CDR3 DNA reads as TGTGCCAGTAGTATAAGTGGAGCGGGTTCTAGCACAGATACGCAGTATTTT. Protein product: CASSISGAGSSTDTQYF.

This chain links TRBV6-2 or TRBV6-3 with TRBJ2-7, with 10 positions matching TRBD1. The germline CDR1 and CDR2 sequences are MNHEY and SVGEGT. Trimming took 2 bases from V and 5 from J; bases not matched to a gene: 15. The CDR3 contains 18 residues. The chain's CDR3 is CASSYPTIQLTGGNEQYF. CDR3 sequence (DNA): TGTGCCAGCAGTTACCCGACCATACAACTGACAGGGGGCAACGAGCAGTACTTC.

This chain connects TRBV28 to TRBJ1-2; D possibly corresponds to TRBD1 (5 bases). The CDR3 is 15 residues long. Trimming stripped 6 bases from V and 5 bases from J, with 19 bases between. CDR1 MDHEN and CDR2 SYDVKM come from the germline V gene. CDR3 sequence reads: CASSPSGEVRYGYTF. CDR3 nucleotide sequence: TGTGCCAGCAGCCCCTCGGGGGAGGTTCGGTATGGCTACACCTTC.

The J gene is TRBJ1-5, the V gene TRBV15; tentatively, D is TRBD1 (5 bases). CDR1 LNHNV and CDR2 YYDKDF come from the germline V gene (reference sequence). V was pared by 0 bases and J by 3 bases, with 12 bases between. CDR3 size: 16 residues. The DNA for the CDR3 is TGTGCCACCAGCAGAGAGGGGGTAGCAGTCAATCAGCCCCAGCATTTT. It translates to CATSREGVAVNQPQHF.

The V and J genes are TRBV5-6 and TRBJ1-2; D might be TRBD1 (5 bases). V was cut by 1 base and J by 5 bases, with 12 bases left in between. The CDR3 is made up of 14 amino acids. Germline-derived CDR1 and CDR2 are SGHDT and YYEEEE. The CDR3 sequence: CASSLKGPIYGYTF. DNA of the CDR3: TGTGCCAGCAGCTTGAAGGGGCCGATTTATGGCTACACCTTC.

The genes are TRBV28 and TRBJ1-3; D is perhaps TRBD1 (5 bases). Deletions cut 5 bases from V and 5 bases from J, with 13 bases between. This CDR3 is 14 amino acids long. Germline loops: CDR1 MDHEN, CDR2 SYDVKM. In DNA form, the CDR3 reads TGTGCCAGCAGTACGCCCCAGGGAAGAAACACCATATATTTT. Its protein is CASSTPQGRNTIYF.

The rearrangement joins TRBV27 to TRBJ2-1; D is unresolved. Trimming cost V 5 bases and J 0 bases, with 17 bases left between them. CDR3 size: 17 residues. Germline lookup yields CDR1 MNHEY and CDR2 SMNVEV (reference sequence). The CDR3 nucleotides read TGTGCCAGCAGTAACGGCCTTTTGGCCAGCTCCTACAATGAGCAGTTCTTC. Encoded protein: CASSNGLLASSYNEQFF.

This clone was detected only once. J is TRBJ1-4 and V is TRBV7-9; 7 positions agree with TRBD1. The CDR3 is 15 amino acids. From germline, CDR1 is SEHNR and CDR2 FQNEAQ (reference sequence). The trim removed 6 bases at V and 3 bases at J, leaving 7 bases unmatched. The CDR3 coding sequence is TGTGCCAGCAGTCTTACAGGGGAGGCTAATGAAAAACTGTTTTTT. Translation: CASSLTGEANEKLFF.

V is TRBV5-6 and J is TRBJ1-5; a weak D match, TRBD1 (6 bases). Germline V lookup: CDR1 SGHDT, CDR2 YYEEEE. Between the trimmed V and J ends, which lost 5 bases and 5 bases, there was a span of 17 bases. This CDR3 is built from 15 residues. Here the CDR3 DNA reads TGTGCCAGCAGACTCGGCCCCAGGGGAGATCAGCCCCAGCATTTT. Protein product: CASRLGPRGDQPQHF. The full variable domain, in which reference TRBV5-6 and TRBJ1-5 provide the parts outside the CDR3, is DAGVTQSPTHLIKTRGQQVTLRCSPKSGHDTVSWYQQALGQGPQFIFQYYEEEERQRGNFPDRFSGHQFPNYSSELNVNALLLGDSALYLCASRLGPRGDQPQHFGDGTRLSIL.

This chain connects TRBV9 to TRBJ2-4, with D tentatively TRBD1 or TRBD2 (5 bases each). The V gene lost 3 bases and the J gene lost 8 bases, with 18 bases spanning the gap. In germline, CDR1 is SGDLS, CDR2 YYNGEE. CDR3 length: 15 residues. In DNA form, the CDR3 reads TGTGCCAGCAGCGATCGGACTTCTGTAGGGGACATTCAGTACTTC. This translates into CASSDRTSVGDIQYF.

The chain links TRBV5-6 to TRBJ2-1, with unresolved D. The CDR3 runs 13 residues. V was clipped by 5 bases and J by 6 bases, with 12 bases between them. CDR1 is SGHDT and CDR2 is YYEEEE in the germline V gene. The chain's CDR3 is CASRLIYVNEQFF. In DNA, the CDR3 is TGTGCCAGCAGATTGATTTACGTCAATGAGCAGTTCTTC.

The V call is TRBV5-4, the J call TRBJ1-1, with D possibly matching TRBD1 (5 bases). The CDR3 extends over 14 amino acids. The V and J ends lost 1 base and 4 bases respectively, with 11 bases between them. From germline, CDR1 is SGHNT and CDR2 YYREEE (reference sequence). The CDR3 spells CASSLRWGSTEAFF. The CDR3 DNA is TGTGCCAGCAGCTTGAGGTGGGGCAGCACTGAAGCTTTCTTT. Looking up the rest from reference TRBV5-4 and TRBJ1-1 gives the full variable domain: ETGVTQSPTHLIKTRGQQVTLRCSSQSGHNTVSWYQQALGQGPQFIFQYYREEENGRGNFPPRFSGLQFPNYSSELNVNALELDDSALYLCASSLRWGSTEAFFGQGTRLTVV.

The chain combines TRBV5-1 with TRBJ1-4, with 10 nucleotides matching TRBD1. J lost 2 bases, V lost 4 bases, and 11 bases had no gene match. The germline gives CDR1 SGHRS, CDR2 YFSETQ. The CDR3 is made up of 18 amino acids. CDR3 nucleotides: TGCGCCAGCAGCCCGGGACGGGGGACAGGGGCGACTAATGAAAAACTGTTTTTT. As protein: CASSPGRGTGATNEKLFF. Full variable domain (rest looked up from reference TRBV5-1 and TRBJ1-4): KAGVTQTPRYLIKTRGQQVTLSCSPISGHRSVSWYQQTPGQGLQFLFEYFSETQRNKGNFPGRFSGRQFSNSRSEMNVSTLELGDSALYLCASSPGRGTGATNEKLFFGSGTQLSVL.

This rearrangement joins TRBV9 to TRBJ1-5; possible D gene TRBD1, 5 bases. The CDR3 contains 13 residues. Trimming stripped 0 bases from V and 16 bases from J, with 17 bases between. Germline V gene data show CDR1 as SGDLS and CDR2 as YYNGEE. The CDR3 spells CASSVGSETVRHF. CDR3 nucleotide sequence: TGTGCCAGCAGCGTAGGGTCCGAGACAGTCCGACATTTT. The full variable domain, completed using reference TRBV9 and TRBJ1-5, is DSGVTQTPKHLITATGQRVTLRCSPRSGDLSVYWYQQSLDQGLQFLIQYYNGEERAKGNILERFSAQQFPDLHSELNLSSLELGDSALYFCASSVGSETVRHFGDGTRLSIL.

This chain connects TRBV28 to TRBJ2-2, with no clear D. Trimming took off 1 base at V and 6 bases at J, with 6 bases between the two ends. This CDR3 is 13 amino acids long. Germline CDR1 and CDR2: MDHEN and SYDVKM. Here the CDR3 DNA reads TGTGCCAGCAGTTTATTATGGCCCGGGGAGCTGTTTTTT. Translation gives CASSLLWPGELFF.

V is TRBV7-3 and J is TRBJ2-1; TRBD1 matches at 11 bases. With V trimmed by 4 bases and J by 4 bases, 3 bases remained unmatched. Germline V gives CDR1 SGHTA, CDR2 FQGTGA. This CDR3 spans 15 amino acids. In DNA form, the CDR3 reads TGTGCCAGCAGCTCCGGGACAGGGGGATACAATGAGCAGTTCTTC. Translating gives CASSSGTGGYNEQFF.